The 22 T cell receptor beta chains below were found in one sample sequenced in a study of CD4+ T cells in melanoma. This table comes from immunoSEQ multiplex PCR, and its TCRdb copy is limited to in-frame clones, with some not included. This table holds about 5,000 clones, approximately 64% found once. Input material: cells from a culture (not recorded whether cultured in vitro). The source of these receptors is a human donor with melanoma.

The chain carries TRBV6-5 and TRBJ2-5, with 8 nucleotides matching TRBD1. Trimming took 2 bases from V and 7 from J; bases not matched to a gene: 12. The germline CDR1 and CDR2 sequences are MNHEY and SVGAGI. The length of the CDR3 is 16 residues. CDR3 coding DNA: TGTGCCAGCAGTTACACCGACAGGGGCCGGGGCGGGACCCAGTACTTC. Protein product: CASSYTDRGRGGTQYF.

The chain is built from TRBV7-3 and TRBJ1-1; possibly TRBD1 for D (6 bases). The CDR3 runs to 14 residues. V was shortened by 1 base and J by 5 bases, with 11 bases between the two germline ends. Germline V gene lookup returns CDR1 SGHTA and CDR2 FQGTGA. The CDR3 nucleotides are TGTGCCAGCAGCTTAATGGGGGGCGAGACTGAAGCTTTCTTT. Protein: CASSLMGGETEAFF.

This sequence joins TRBV5-1 and TRBJ1-1, with D hard to call. V was cut by 4 bases and J by 3 bases, with 4 bases left in between. The CDR3 is 11 residues long. The germline CDR1 and CDR2 sequences are SGHRS and YFSETQ. The CDR3 loop is CASSTDTEAFF. The CDR3 nucleotides read TGCGCCAGCAGCACGGACACTGAAGCTTTCTTT. Variable domain in full (rest from reference TRBV5-1 and TRBJ1-1): KAGVTQTPRYLIKTRGQQVTLSCSPISGHRSVSWYQQTPGQGLQFLFEYFSETQRNKGNFPGRFSGRQFSNSRSEMNVSTLELGDSALYLCASSTDTEAFFGQGTRLTVV.

This CDR3 is CASSVPGQYNEQFF. As DNA, the CDR3 is TGTGCCAGCAGCGTTCCGGGACAGTACAATGAGCAGTTCTTC. The chain is built from TRBV25-1 and TRBJ2-1, with TRBD1 identical over 7 bases. The CDR3 loop spans 14 amino acids. V lost 6 bases to trimming and J lost 4 bases; unmatched junction nucleotides: 6. Germline CDR1 and CDR2: MGHDK and SYGVNS.

The J gene is TRBJ1-5, the V gene TRBV7-2; 8 positions agree with TRBD1. In germline, CDR1 is SGHTA, CDR2 FQGNSA. V was pared by 5 bases and J by 4 bases, with 7 bases of the junction left unmatched. This CDR3 has 15 residues. CDR3 loop: CASSPTGGTNQPQHF. The CDR3 nucleotides are TGTGCCAGCAGCCCAACAGGGGGAACGAATCAGCCCCAGCATTTT. Using reference TRBV7-2 and TRBJ1-5 for the parts outside the CDR3, the full variable domain is GAGVSQSPSNKVTEKGKDVELRCDPISGHTALYWYRQSLGQGLEFLIYFQGNSAPDKSGLPSDRFSAERTGGSVSTLTIQRTQQEDSAVYLCASSPTGGTNQPQHFGDGTRLSIL.

This clone is labeled medium-sized (0.01 to 0.1%). The chain recombines TRBV27 with TRBJ1-2; no clear D gene. Germline assignment: CDR1 MNHEY and CDR2 SMNVEV (reference sequence). The CDR3 is made up of 14 amino acids. V was cut by 2 bases and J by 3 bases, with 10 bases left in between. Written as DNA, the CDR3 is TGTGCCAGCAGTTTAAGTAGGGATGACTATGGCTACACCTTC. Protein sequence: CASSLSRDDYGYTF.

This chain connects TRBV18 to TRBJ2-7; the match to TRBD1 covers 10 bases. Unmatched junction bases numbered 7, after V lost 3 bases and J lost 5 bases. Germline CDR1 reads KGHSH; CDR2 reads LQKENI. This CDR3 spans 15 amino acids. CDR3 bases: TGTGCCAGCTCACCTCCCTTGACAGGGGGCCACGAGCAGTACTTC. Protein product: CASSPPLTGGHEQYF.

The chain links TRBV10-2 to TRBJ1-2; D perhaps matches TRBD1 (6 bases). V lost 6 bases, J lost 8 bases, and 16 bases lay in between. Germline loops: CDR1 WSHSY, CDR2 SAAADI. The CDR3 has 13 residues. This chain's CDR3 is CASSEYREVGYTF. In DNA, the CDR3 is TGCGCCAGCAGCGAATACAGGGAAGTAGGCTACACCTTC.

This chain connects TRBV11-2 to TRBJ2-2; the match to TRBD2 covers 7 bases. This CDR3 has 16 residues. Germline CDR1 is SGHAT and CDR2 is FQNNGV. The J segment lost 1 base and the V segment lost 0 bases, leaving 2 bases of the junction unmatched. The CDR3 nucleotides read TGTGCCAGCAGCTTAGATTCTAGCGGGAACACCGGGGAGCTGTTTTTT. As protein: CASSLDSSGNTGELFF.

This clone was counted between two and nine times. CDR3 sequence: CASSPAGSPYEQYF. Here the CDR3 DNA reads TGCGCCAGCAGCCCCGCAGGGTCCCCTTACGAGCAGTACTTC. The chain is built from TRBV5-1 and TRBJ2-7, with TRBD1 as a possible D gene (5 bases). The germline CDR1 and CDR2 sequences are SGHRS and YFSETQ. The CDR3 is made up of 14 amino acids. With 4 bases removed from V and 4 bases from J, the gap between germline ends came to 15 bases.

The V gene is TRBV28, the J gene TRBJ1-1; 9 bases align to TRBD1. This CDR3 is built from 15 residues. Trimming removed 5 bases from V and 5 bases from J; junction bases left unmatched: 9. Per the germline V gene, CDR1 is MDHEN and CDR2 is SYDVKM. The CDR3 reads CASSATGTGPTEAFF. In nucleotides, the CDR3 is TGTGCCAGCAGTGCTACCGGGACAGGGCCTACTGAAGCTTTCTTT.

The chain employs TRBV14 and TRBJ1-6; maybe TRBD1 (6 bases). Trimming took 5 bases from V and 0 from J, leaving 11 bases between them. This CDR3 is 16 amino acids long. Germline V gene data show CDR1 as SGHDN and CDR2 as FVKESK. CDR3 residues: CASSKGGSSYNSPLHF. Here the CDR3 DNA reads TGTGCCAGCAGCAAAGGGGGGTCCTCCTATAATTCACCCCTCCACTTT.

This clone is medium-sized in the sample. This sequence joins TRBV7-3 and TRBJ2-1; a possible D gene is TRBD2 (7 bases). The V end lost 5 bases, the J end lost 4 bases, and 18 bases lay between the germline ends. The CDR3 runs to 16 residues. From germline, CDR1 is SGHTA and CDR2 FQGTGA. The CDR3 DNA is TGTGCCAGCAGCCGGGGAGGGGGTATCCCGTACAATGAGCAGTTCTTC. Protein sequence: CASSRGGGIPYNEQFF.

CDR3 residues: CATGRGGRDEQFF. DNA for the CDR3: TGTGCCACCGGGAGGGGGGGGCGGGATGAGCAGTTCTTC. V and J are TRBV24-1 and TRBJ2-1, with D perhaps TRBD2 (7 bases). V lost 9 bases to trimming and J lost 8 bases, with 16 bases between them. Germline V CDR1 and CDR2: KGHDR, SFDVKD. The length of the CDR3 is 13 residues.

This clone was found a few times. V usage is TRBV4-2 and J usage is TRBJ1-4, with TRBD1 matching over 11 bases. Germline CDR1 is LGHNA and CDR2 is YNFKEQ. The length of the CDR3 is 16 residues. V shed 5 bases and J 7 bases; nucleotides not matched to a gene: 9. CDR3 amino acids: CASSSLFGTGGEKLFF. The CDR3 nucleotides are TGTGCCAGCAGCTCCCTGTTTGGGACAGGGGGTGAAAAACTGTTTTTT.

This clone was observed a handful of times. The gene calls are TRBV4-1 and TRBJ2-5; TRBD1 might be the D (5 bases). Germline V lookup: CDR1 MGHRA, CDR2 YSYEKL. The CDR3 covers 19 residues. With 0 bases removed from V and 4 bases from J, the gap between germline ends came to 24 bases. For the CDR3, the DNA is TGCGCCAGCAGCCAAGATCTTTTGGGGCGTTTACTTGGAGTAGAGACCCAGTACTTC. Encoded protein: CASSQDLLGRLLGVETQYF.

The gene calls are TRBV6-5 and TRBJ1-3, with D possibly matching TRBD1 (6 bases). From germline, CDR1 is MNHEY and CDR2 SVGAGI. This CDR3 spans 15 amino acids. V shed 8 bases and J shed 4 bases, with 18 bases lying between them. CDR3 sequence reads: CASSPGGAGGNTIYF. For the CDR3, the DNA is TGTGCCAGCTCCCCCGGGGGGGCGGGGGGAAACACCATATATTTT.

This chain joins TRBV6-5 and TRBJ2-7, with 8 nucleotides matching TRBD1. Germline CDR1 MNHEY, CDR2 SVGAGI. This CDR3 is built from 11 residues. V gave up 6 bases and J gave up 6 bases; unmatched junction bases: 1. CDR3 DNA: TGTGCCAGCAGGACAGGGGCCGAGCAGTACTTC. It yields the protein CASRTGAEQYF.

The rearrangement joins TRBV30 to TRBJ2-2; D is unclear. Germline CDR1 GTSNPN, CDR2 SVGIG (reference sequence). The CDR3 runs 13 residues. V lost 0 bases, J lost 6 bases, and 8 bases lay in between. The CDR3 DNA reads as TGTGCCTGGAGTGTGTCACGTGCCGGGGAGCTGTTTTTT. It specifies CAWSVSRAGELFF.

The chain employs TRBV30 and TRBJ2-7; no firm D call. V was shortened by 4 bases and J by 2 bases, with 15 bases between the two germline ends. The CDR3 has 14 residues. Germline CDR1 reads GTSNPN; CDR2 reads SVGIG (reference sequence). CDR3 nucleotide sequence: TGTGCCTGGACCCCGAGCAGCCCCACCTACGAGCAGTACTTC. It specifies CAWTPSSPTYEQYF.

This clone was detected only once. This chain links TRBV5-1 with TRBJ1-4; D is possibly TRBD1 (5 bases). The germline gives CDR1 SGHRS, CDR2 YFSETQ. There are 14 residues in the CDR3. Trimming left V 1 base short and J 5 bases short, with 9 bases between. CDR3 region: CASSLSGTNEKLFF. As DNA, the CDR3 is TGCGCCAGCAGCTTGTCAGGGACGAATGAAAAACTGTTTTTT.

The V call is TRBV18, the J call TRBJ1-2; 9 positions agree with TRBD1. This CDR3 region has 13 residues. With V trimmed by 5 bases and J by 5 bases, 3 bases remained unmatched. CDR1 KGHSH and CDR2 LQKENI come from the germline V gene. CDR3 residues: CASSSGQGYGYTF. In nucleotides, the CDR3 is TGTGCCAGCTCATCGGGACAGGGTTATGGCTACACCTTC.